This T cell receptor beta chain was captured in a study of human thymus T cells. Findings of the study overall: Apparent skewing of V and J gene usage characterized both thymic and blood repertoires.

Each of the donors was a healthy Finnish infant who was undergoing open corrective cardiac surgery for congenital heart defects. To note about this clone: What it binds is unknown.

TCRdb keeps only in-frame clones here, not all; method: immunoSEQ multiplex PCR. Of more than 50,000 clones listed, around 94% are singletons. With V trimmed by 6 bases and J by 5 bases, 14 bases remained unmatched. CDR3 length equals 16 residues. Germline V gene data show CDR1 as ENHRY and CDR2 as SYGVKD. The chain joins TRBV10-3 to TRBJ2-3; 7 bases agree with TRBD2. This sequence originates from a boy younger than two with a congenital heart defect but otherwise immunologically healthy. Sample: blood. The CDR3 here is CAISSVLARNRDTQYF. The CDR3 DNA sequence: TGTGCCATCAGCTCCGTACTAGCGAGGAATAGAGATACGCAGTATTTT.